This T cell receptor (beta chain) stems from a study of memory CD4+ T cells and cytomegalovirus serostatus. Single viable CD3+CD4+CD8-CD45RO+ cells were sorted as the memory CD4+ T cells. CDR1 is KGHSH and CDR2 is LQKENI in the germline V gene. The ends were cut back, 5 bases at V and 2 bases at J, with 19 bases in the middle. This CDR3 has 17 amino acids. Method: immunoSEQ multiplex PCR; TCRdb's copy keeps in-frame clones and lacks some. The repertoire holds some 73,000 clones, with roughly 80% as singletons. General study results and limits: Repertoires predicted CMV serostatus with median bootstrapped AUC of 0.95.

As to this clone: Its matching antigen is unknown.

The clonotype was recovered from an adult in good health and CMV-seropositive. Sequencing was carried out using memory CD4+ T cells from blood. The rearrangement joins TRBV18 to TRBJ1-5; no clear D. Written as DNA, the CDR3 is TGTGCCAGCTCAGACAACTCTGGGGTGGGAGGCAATCAGCCCCAGCATTTT. It encodes CASSDNSGVGGNQPQHF.